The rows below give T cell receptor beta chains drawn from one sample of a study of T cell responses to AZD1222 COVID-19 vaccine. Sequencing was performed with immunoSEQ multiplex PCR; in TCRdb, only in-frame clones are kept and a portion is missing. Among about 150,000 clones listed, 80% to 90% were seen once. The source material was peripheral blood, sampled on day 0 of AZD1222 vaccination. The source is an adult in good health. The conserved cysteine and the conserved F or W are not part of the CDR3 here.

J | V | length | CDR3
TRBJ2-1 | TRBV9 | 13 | ASSGRVPTYNEQF
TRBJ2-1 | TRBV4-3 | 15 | ASSQDPAGALYNEQF
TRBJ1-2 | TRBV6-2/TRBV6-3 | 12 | ASSYGGPNYGYT
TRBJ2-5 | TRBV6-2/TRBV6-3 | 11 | ASSPQGLADQY
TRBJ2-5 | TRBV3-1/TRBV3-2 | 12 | ASSQTGGVETQY
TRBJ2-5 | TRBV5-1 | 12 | ASSFTQYQETQY
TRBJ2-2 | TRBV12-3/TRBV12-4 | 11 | ASRRANTGELF
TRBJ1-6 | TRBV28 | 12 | ASSLWARASPLH
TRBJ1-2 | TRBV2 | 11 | ASSVGQNYGYT
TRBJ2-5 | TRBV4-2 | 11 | ASSQTTEETQY
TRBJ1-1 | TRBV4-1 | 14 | ASSPRLEGVTTEAF
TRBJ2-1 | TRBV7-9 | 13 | ASSYSGRQGNEQF
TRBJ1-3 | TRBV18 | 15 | ASSPGVGELRGNTIY
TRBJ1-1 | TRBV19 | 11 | ASSSQVWMAAF
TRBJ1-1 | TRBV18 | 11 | ASSLGQGTEAF
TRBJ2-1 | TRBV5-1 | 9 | ASKVGLRKF
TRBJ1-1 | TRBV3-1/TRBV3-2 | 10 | ASSLYPGEAF
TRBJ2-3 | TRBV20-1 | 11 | SASYPWGDTQY
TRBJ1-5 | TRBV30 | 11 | AWSLQDNQPQH
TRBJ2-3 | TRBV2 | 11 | ASSLRTRDTQY
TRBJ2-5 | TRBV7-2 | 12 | ASSFTGVRETQY
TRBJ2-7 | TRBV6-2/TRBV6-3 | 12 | ASSYPIHSYEQY
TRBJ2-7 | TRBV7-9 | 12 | ASTLSGGPYEQY
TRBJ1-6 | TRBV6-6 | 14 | ASRIPGTGHNSPLH
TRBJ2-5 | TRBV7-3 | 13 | ASSLKGTGAETQY
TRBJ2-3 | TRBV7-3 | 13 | ASSFISGSGGTQY
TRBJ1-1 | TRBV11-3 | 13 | ASNKQGSLNTEAF
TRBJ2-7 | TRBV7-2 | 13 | ASSPSSSAFYEQY
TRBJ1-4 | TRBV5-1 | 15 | ASSDTLRTGGGEKLF
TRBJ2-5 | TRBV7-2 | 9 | ASSLIGTQY
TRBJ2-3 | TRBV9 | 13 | ASSTPSGGTDTQY
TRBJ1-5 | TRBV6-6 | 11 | ASSPGSNQPQH
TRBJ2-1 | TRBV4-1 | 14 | ASSQEWRGAYNEQF
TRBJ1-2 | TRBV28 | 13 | ASTTDFLSNYGYT
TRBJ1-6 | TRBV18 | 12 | ASSPDRRNSPLH
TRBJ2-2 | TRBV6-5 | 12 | ASRAGGNTGELF
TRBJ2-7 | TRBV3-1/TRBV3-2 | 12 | ASSHRDRGDEQY
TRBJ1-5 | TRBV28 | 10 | ASRSSNQPQH
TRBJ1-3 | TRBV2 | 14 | ASSLSTGHSGNTIY
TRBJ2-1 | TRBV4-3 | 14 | ASSQEWQGPYNEQF
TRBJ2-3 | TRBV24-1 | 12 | ATRMGQSTDTQY
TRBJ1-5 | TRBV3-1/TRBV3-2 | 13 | ASSHAGLGDQPQH